This T cell receptor (beta chain) was sequenced in a study of vaccination effects on CD4 cells after COVID-19 (dated by TCRdb to 2022 to 2024). Notes on the research overall: After vaccination, three convalescent patients were sampled at an early time point (day +14) and at a late time point (day +241, +227 and +161, respectively). Post-vaccine samples across the study were collected a median of 72 days after the second dose, with a range of 14 to 241. Cultures from other donors in the study were sequenced with the Oncomine TCR Beta short-read assay on an Illumina iSeq 100. SARS-CoV-2 spike-specific CD4+ TCR repertoires were compared before and after mRNA vaccination in COVID-19 convalescent patients and in infection-naive vaccine recipients. Altogether, roughly 10 COVID-19 convalescent patients and a handful of SARS-CoV-2-naive healthy vaccine recipients made up the full study. What the authors observed across the whole study: Clones induced by infection and clones induced by vaccination both contracted markedly at late timepoints after vaccination, which fits with T cell responses waning over time. The study was limited by a small number of convalescent patients, and early post-infection timepoints were lacking. Among convalescent patients, the spike-reactive repertoire after vaccination was made up mainly of new vaccine-induced clones that were largely distinct from the clones induced by infection.

With regard to this clone: The antigen it binds to is not known. Base qualities are not provided; no much larger clone lies one nucleotide away.

From the germline V gene, CDR1 is MNHEY and CDR2 is SVGEGT. V loses 2 bases of germline sequence and J loses 7 bases, and the interval between the two ends is 13 bases. The CDR3, cysteine through phenylalanine, is 14 amino acids long. The retained sequence is limited to the CDR3, 42 bases, with the frame set at the first base. The library was produced with the immunoSEQ multiplex PCR assay. DNA from the cultured, isolated CD4+ T cells was subjected to TCR beta CDR3 sequencing. Concerning the study's data processing: Non-productive TCR sequences were discarded, and reads were trimmed to the CDR3 region, with only CDR3s of 7 or more amino acids retained. Antigen-specific clonotypes were identified using the MANAFEST web app by comparison of expansion in peptide wells against reference cultures. Positive clones required FDR<0.05 expansion versus reference and all other wells, odds ratio above 5, and frequency above 0.1% in two replicate wells. A clonotype was defined as cross-reactive if the clonotype was significantly expanded both in SARS-CoV-2 spike wells and in at least one common cold coronavirus spike condition. Levenshtein distance calculated with the stringdist R package was used to assess CDR3 similarity, and unrooted trees were constructed with ape in R 3.6.1. Imported from immuneACCESS, the table was reduced by TCRdb to in-frame sequences with V and J called. These copies leave out some clones; in studies compared against another copy, an unresolved V gene accounts for under half, and the cause of the remainder is not known. The DNA gave D and trimming, while V, J and clone size come from that table. The sample data list 15,000 to 20,000 clones, and around three quarters of these were observed just once. Of the sample, around a fifth is held by the ten largest clones.

In the ViraFEST assay, PBMC were stimulated with viral peptide pools, and TCR sequencing was then used to find antigen-specific CD4+ T cell clonotypes based on their expansion. After 10 to 11 days of culture, CD4+ T cells were isolated with the EasySep CD4+ T cell isolation kit. Convalescent patients had PCR-confirmed SARS-CoV-2 infection between March and December 2020, before Alpha, Beta and Delta variants emerged in the United States. Each participant got two doses of an mRNA SARS-CoV-2 vaccine, either BNT162b2 or mRNA-1273. Some 2.2 million PBMC per well were cultured in IMDM with about 4.8% human AB serum, roughly 11 IU/ml IL-2 and gentamicin, plus 10 ug/ml peptides. Half of the culture medium was replaced with fresh IL-2-containing medium on days 3 and 7. Unless otherwise noted, each peptide stimulation condition was cultured in triplicate wells. PBMC were separated from whole blood using Ficoll-Paque Plus gradient centrifugation and were then either cryopreserved at -140C or used fresh. The spike proteins of SARS-CoV-2 and of the common cold coronaviruses HCoV-NL63, HCoV-OC43 and HCoV-229E were spanned by overlapping peptide pools. The QIAamp micro DNA kit was used to extract genomic DNA from the cultured CD4+ T cells.

Rearrangement joined TRBV6-2 or TRBV6-3 to TRBJ2-3; there is no confident call for the D gene. The source is a human donor who had a prior SARS-CoV-2 infection. This sample comprised CD4+ T cells from PBMCs cultured with SARS-CoV-2 spike peptides, obtained after COVID-19 vaccination. The sample's cell subset or site label, in plain terms: SARS-CoV-2 spike overlapping peptide pool stimulation. CDR3 reads: CASSYGAVSNTQYF. The DNA is TGTGCCAGCAGTTACGGCGCGGTCTCGAATACGCAGTATTTT.